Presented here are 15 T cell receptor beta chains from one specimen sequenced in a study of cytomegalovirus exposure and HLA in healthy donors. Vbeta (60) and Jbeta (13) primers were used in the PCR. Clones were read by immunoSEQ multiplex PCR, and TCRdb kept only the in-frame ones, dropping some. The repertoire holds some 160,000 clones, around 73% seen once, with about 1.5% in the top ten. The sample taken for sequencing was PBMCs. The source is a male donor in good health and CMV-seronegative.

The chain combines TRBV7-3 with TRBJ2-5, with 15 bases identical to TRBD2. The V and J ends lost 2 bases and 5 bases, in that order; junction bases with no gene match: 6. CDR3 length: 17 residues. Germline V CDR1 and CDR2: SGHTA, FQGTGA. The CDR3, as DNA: TGTGCCAGCAGCTTACTCGGGACTAGCGGGGGGCGGGAGACCCAGTACTTC. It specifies CASSLLGTSGGRETQYF.

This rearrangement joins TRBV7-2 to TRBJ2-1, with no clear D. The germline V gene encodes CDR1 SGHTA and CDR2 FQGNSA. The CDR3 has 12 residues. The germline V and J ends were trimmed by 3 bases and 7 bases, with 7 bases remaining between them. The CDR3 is CASSLIVNEQFF. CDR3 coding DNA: TGTGCCAGCAGCTTGATAGTTAATGAGCAGTTCTTC. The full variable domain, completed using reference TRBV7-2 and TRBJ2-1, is GAGVSQSPSNKVTEKGKDVELRCDPISGHTALYWYRQSLGQGLEFLIYFQGNSAPDKSGLPSDRFSAERTGGSVSTLTIQRTQQEDSAVYLCASSLIVNEQFFGPGTRLTVL.

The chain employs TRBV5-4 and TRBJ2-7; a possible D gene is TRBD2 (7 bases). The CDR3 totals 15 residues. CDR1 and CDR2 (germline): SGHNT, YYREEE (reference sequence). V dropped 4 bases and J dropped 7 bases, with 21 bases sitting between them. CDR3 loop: CASSRGGSGRGEQYF. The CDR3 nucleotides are TGTGCCAGCAGCAGGGGGGGCAGCGGTCGTGGGGAGCAGTACTTC.

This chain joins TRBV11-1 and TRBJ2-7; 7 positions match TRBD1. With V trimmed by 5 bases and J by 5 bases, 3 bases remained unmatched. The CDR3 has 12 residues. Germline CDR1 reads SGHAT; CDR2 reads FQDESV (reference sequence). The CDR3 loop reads CASSPTGHEQYF. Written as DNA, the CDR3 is TGTGCCAGCAGCCCGACAGGGCACGAGCAGTACTTC.

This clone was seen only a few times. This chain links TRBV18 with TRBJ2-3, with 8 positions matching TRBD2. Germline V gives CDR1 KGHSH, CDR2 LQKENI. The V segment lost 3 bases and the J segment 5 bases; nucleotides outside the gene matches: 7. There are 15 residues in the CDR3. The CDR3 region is CASSPSGGQEDTQYF. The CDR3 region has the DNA TGTGCCAGCTCACCCAGCGGGGGTCAGGAAGATACGCAGTATTTT.

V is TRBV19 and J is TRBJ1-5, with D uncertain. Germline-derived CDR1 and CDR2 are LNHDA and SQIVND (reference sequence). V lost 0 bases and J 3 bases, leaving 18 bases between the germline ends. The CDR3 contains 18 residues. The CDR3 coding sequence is TGTGCCAGTAGTATAGACCCCGCCGGGAGGGCCCTCAATCAGCCCCAGCATTTT. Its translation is CASSIDPAGRALNQPQHF.

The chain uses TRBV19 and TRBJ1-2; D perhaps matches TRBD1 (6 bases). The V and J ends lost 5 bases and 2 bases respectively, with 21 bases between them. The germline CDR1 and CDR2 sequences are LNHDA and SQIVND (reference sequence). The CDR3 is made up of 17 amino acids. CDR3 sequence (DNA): TGTGCCAGTAGTTCCAAAGCCGGGACAAGAAGCAACTATGGCTACACCTTC. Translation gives CASSSKAGTRSNYGYTF.

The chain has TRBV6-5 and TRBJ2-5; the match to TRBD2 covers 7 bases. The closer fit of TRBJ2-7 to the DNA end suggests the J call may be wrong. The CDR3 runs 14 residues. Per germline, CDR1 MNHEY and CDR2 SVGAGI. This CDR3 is CASSYLAAPYEQYF. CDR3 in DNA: TGTGCCAGCAGTTACCTAGCGGCGCCCTACGAGCAGTACTTC.

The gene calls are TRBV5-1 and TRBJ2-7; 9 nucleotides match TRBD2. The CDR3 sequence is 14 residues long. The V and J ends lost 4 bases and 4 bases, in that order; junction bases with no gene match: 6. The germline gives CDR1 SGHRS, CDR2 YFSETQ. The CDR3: CASSPSGDWYEQYF. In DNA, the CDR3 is TGCGCCAGCAGCCCTAGCGGGGATTGGTACGAGCAGTACTTC.

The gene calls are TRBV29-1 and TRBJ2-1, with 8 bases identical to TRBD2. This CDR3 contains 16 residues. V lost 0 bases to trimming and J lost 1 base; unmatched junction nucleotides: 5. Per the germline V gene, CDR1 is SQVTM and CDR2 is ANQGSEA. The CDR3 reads CSVEEERERSYNEQFF. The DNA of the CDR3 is TGCAGCGTTGAAGAAGAGCGGGAGAGGTCCTACAATGAGCAGTTCTTC.

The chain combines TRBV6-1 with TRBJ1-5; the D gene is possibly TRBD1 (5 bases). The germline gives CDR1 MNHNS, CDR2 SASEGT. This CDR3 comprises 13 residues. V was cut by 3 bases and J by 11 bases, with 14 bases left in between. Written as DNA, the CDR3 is TGTGCCAGCAGTGACCGTGGGGCCGCGGCCCAGCATTTT. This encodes CASSDRGAAAQHF.

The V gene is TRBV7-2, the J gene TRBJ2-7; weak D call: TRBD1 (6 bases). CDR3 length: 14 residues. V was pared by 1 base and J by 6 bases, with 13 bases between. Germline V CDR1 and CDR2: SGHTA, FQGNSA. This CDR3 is CASSLGTDLGEQYF. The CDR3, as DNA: TGTGCCAGCAGCTTAGGGACAGACCTCGGCGAGCAGTACTTC.

The CDR3 bases are TGTGCCTGGGGAGGGACTAGCGGATACTACGAGCAGTACTTC. It specifies CAWGGTSGYYEQYF. The V gene is TRBV30, the J gene TRBJ2-7, with 11 bases aligning to TRBD2. Germline trimming cut 5 bases from V and 3 bases from J; bases unmatched to any gene: 6. Germline assignment: CDR1 GTSNPN and CDR2 SVGIG (reference sequence). The CDR3 is made up of 14 amino acids.

CDR3 DNA sequence: TGTGCCATAAGGGGAACAGCCTCTGGAAACACCATATATTTT. This gives the protein CAIRGTASGNTIYF. V usage is TRBV10-3 and J usage is TRBJ1-3; maybe TRBD1 (5 bases). V lost 9 bases, J lost 0 bases, and 12 bases lay in between. The CDR3 has 14 residues. CDR1 and CDR2 (germline): ENHRY, SYGVKD.

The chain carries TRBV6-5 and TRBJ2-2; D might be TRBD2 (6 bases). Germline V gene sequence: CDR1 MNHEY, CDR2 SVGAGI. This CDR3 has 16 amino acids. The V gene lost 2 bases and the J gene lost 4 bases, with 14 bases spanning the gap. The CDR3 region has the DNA TGTGCCAGCAGTTACATGGGACTGGGGCCCACCGGGGAGCTGTTTTTT. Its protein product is CASSYMGLGPTGELFF.